This section outlines one TCR beta chain sequence together with its context. Its antigen is unidentified. Eight distinct reactions (per sample) were used to make the cDNA. TCRalpha and TCRbeta cDNA went through two nested PCRs of approximately 17 and 9 cycles. Reanalyzing the 5' RACE reads, TCRdb keeps one entry per CDR3 protein, without DNA. The sample is made up of approximately 400,000 distinct CDR3 sequences, and the top ten hold 2% to 3% of it. This sample is part of a study of monozygotic twins with inflammatory bowel disease. Notes on the study in general: No separation of different T cell subtypes was possible.

This clonotype was obtained from a human donor with ulcerative colitis or Crohn's disease, or a healthy co-twin of an affected twin (not recorded which). Sequencing was performed on blood.

This CDR3 reads CASSLEASSNEQFF. The chain is built from TRBV5-1 and TRBJ2-1; with no DNA, the TCRdb D assignment of TRBD2 cannot be verified. Germline V lookup: CDR1 SGHRS, CDR2 YFSETQ. The CDR3 sequence is 14 residues long.